This is a list of T cell receptor beta chains from one sample in a study of cytomegalovirus exposure and HLA in healthy donors. Assay: immunoSEQ multiplex PCR; the TCRdb copy retains only in-frame clones and omits some. The sample has about 190,000 clones; 60% to 80% are singletons. The source material was PBMCs. The source of these receptors is a woman aged 25-40 years in good health and CMV-seropositive. Each CDR3 is given without its conserved first and last residue.

CDR3 protein	V gene	J gene	CDR3 length
ASHSGGRDYEQY	TRBV6-1	TRBJ2-7	12
ASSVEGSDEQY	TRBV9	TRBJ2-7	11
ASSWVRGEGGELF	TRBV6-1	TRBJ2-2	13
ASSLDRRNYGYT	TRBV5-6	TRBJ1-2	12
ASSLALAGELSGANVLT	TRBV11-2	TRBJ2-6	17
ASSALLAGVRNTGELF	TRBV6-1	TRBJ2-2	16
ASSSTGETGTEAF	TRBV18	TRBJ1-1	13
ASSTGTGGSYEQY	TRBV5-1	TRBJ2-7	13
ASSASEFASGVRGEQF	TRBV7-4	TRBJ2-1	16
ASSYPSGRVTYNEQF	TRBV28	TRBJ2-1	15
SVDATEGTEAF	TRBV29-1	TRBJ1-1	11
ASSSEPGTQY	TRBV28	TRBJ2-7	10
ASSVDLREGGEQY	TRBV9	TRBJ2-7	13
ASSLSANTEAF	TRBV27	TRBJ1-1	11
ASSSRLAGNTDTQY	TRBV13	TRBJ2-3	14
ASSLEATGGYEQY	TRBV7-8	TRBJ2-7	13
ASSFSERGYEQY	TRBV27	TRBJ2-7	12
ASSLTTGGIEKLF	TRBV5-1	TRBJ1-4	13
ASSSDSLYEQY	TRBV7-9	TRBJ2-7	11
SVGDSSPENTEAF	TRBV29-1	TRBJ1-1	13
ATSRETRVGEQY	TRBV15	TRBJ2-7	12
ASSSRQAPAYEQY	TRBV27	-	13
ASSPGSHNTDTQY	TRBV7-9	TRBJ2-3	13
ASTQGAPDNEQF	TRBV27	TRBJ2-1	12
AISESYRGYEQY	TRBV10-3	TRBJ2-7	12
ASSLRLALPYEQY	TRBV6-5	TRBJ2-7	13
ASSPLGTGRRSDTQY	TRBV18	TRBJ2-3	15
ASTSLAGDPYEQY	TRBV28	TRBJ2-7	13
ASSLQTGGSGYT	TRBV28	TRBJ1-2	12
ASNRGGRSTDTQY	TRBV2	TRBJ2-3	13
ASSLGLAGASNYGYT	TRBV5-1	TRBJ1-2	15
ASSTGGGYSYEQY	TRBV7-6	TRBJ2-7	13
ASGLVLRPGRGEDTQY	TRBV12-5	TRBJ2-3	16
ASNMEGRSYEQY	TRBV28	TRBJ2-7	12
ASSSTPGLAGEQY	TRBV7-9	TRBJ2-7	13
ASSRIAGMGTDTQY	TRBV27	TRBJ2-3	14
ASRHRWGELF	TRBV14	TRBJ2-2	10
ASSIVAGEGNEQF	TRBV6-1	TRBJ2-1	13
ASSPSDREETQY	TRBV5-1	TRBJ2-5	12
ASSPPGTGGGEQF	TRBV28	TRBJ2-1	13
ASSEARVYTGGNEQY	TRBV6-1	TRBJ2-7	15
ASSYSSSSYNSPLH	TRBV6-5	TRBJ1-6	14
ASSQDTGRGTDTQY	TRBV14	TRBJ2-3	14
ASSSGQGPSSQETQY	TRBV25-1	TRBJ2-5	15
ASSYIGDEQY	TRBV6-5	TRBJ2-7	10
ASATTSGSAGELF	TRBV5-1	TRBJ2-2	13
ASSLVYTDTQY	TRBV7-2	TRBJ2-3	11
ASNPTGAWYEQY	TRBV28	TRBJ2-7	12
ASRTSGWLDNEQF	TRBV10-2	TRBJ2-1	13
ASRQEGNTEAF	TRBV6-6	TRBJ1-1	11
ASSPLRENIQY	TRBV18	TRBJ2-4	11
ASSTGGGNQETQY	TRBV19	TRBJ2-5	13
ASSFTGTETSGSLD	TRBV7-6	TRBJ2-7	14
ASGGQGGWYEQY	TRBV28	TRBJ2-7	12
ASSLARSGRGYNEQF	TRBV7-9	TRBJ2-1	15
ASSRPSVSYEQY	TRBV2	TRBJ2-7	12
ASSPGHLNTEAF	TRBV7-6	TRBJ1-1	12